This T cell receptor (beta chain) was captured in a study of shared clonotypes between healthy human individuals. Study-wide background: Used for every donor were three CD4 naive, three CD4 memory, two CD8 naive and one CD8 memory plate. Study-level points and caveats: Rarefaction curves obtained for sorted subsets showed sequencing incomplete despite large depth.

All donors were Caucasian adults living in Nashville, Tennessee. It was into CD45RA+ naive and CD45RA-negative memory subsets that the CD4+ cells were split. As regards this clone: Its specificity is not known.

The V end was cut by 0 bases, the J end by 8 bases, with 7 bases between. The CDR3 extends over 12 amino acids. Germline V gene sequence: CDR1 SGHAT, CDR2 FQNNGV. Only in-frame clones appear in the TCRdb table, and some are missing; sequencing was by immunoSEQ multiplex PCR. The table includes a few hundred thousand clones, about 97% detected once. The sequenced sample consisted of naive CD4+ T cells sorted from blood. Subset noted: CD45RA+ positively selected. V gene TRBV11-2 combines with J gene TRBJ1-2; unclear D gene. This sequence was found in a woman between 25 and 40 years old in good health. CDR3 DNA sequence: TGTGCCAGCAGCTTAGAAGGGAGCGGCTACACCTTC. It codes for CASSLEGSGYTF.